The 32 T cell receptor beta chains below all came from one sample that was sequenced in a study of blood T cell repertoires in COVID-19. Measured with immunoSEQ multiplex PCR; TCRdb has only the in-frame clones, and not every one. The sample includes 300,000 to 400,000 clones, roughly 90% of them seen just once. The specimen was peripheral blood. These receptors were obtained from a woman in her twenties or thirties with COVID-19, enrolled during active disease.

This clone was observed a few times. CDR3 DNA sequence: TGCGCCAGCAGCGTGACTAGTAGCTCCTACAATGAGCAGTTCTTC. Translation: CASSVTSSSYNEQFF. The chain combines TRBV5-1 with TRBJ2-1, with D maybe TRBD2 (6 bases). Trimming took off 4 bases at V and 0 bases at J, with 11 bases between the two ends. This CDR3 comprises 15 residues. The germline V gene has CDR1 SGHRS and CDR2 YFSETQ.

The V call is TRBV11-1, the J call TRBJ1-2, with a possible D match to TRBD1 (6 bases). The germline CDR1 and CDR2 sequences are SGHAT and FQDESV (reference sequence). This CDR3 contains 13 residues. V was pared by 4 bases and J by 8 bases, with 14 bases between. CDR3 DNA sequence: TGTGCCAGCAGCTCCGACAGGACCGGAGGCTACACCTTC. It translates to CASSSDRTGGYTF. Combining the CDR3 with reference TRBV11-1 and TRBJ1-2 gives the whole variable domain EAEVAQSPRYKITEKSQAVAFWCDPISGHATLYWYRQILGQGPELLVQFQDESVVDDSQLPKDRFSAERLKGVDSTLKIQPAELGDSAMYLCASSSDRTGGYTFGSGTRLTVV.

The V and J genes are TRBV9 and TRBJ2-1; D may be TRBD2 (7 bases). The germline CDR1 and CDR2 sequences are SGDLS and YYNGEE. Trimming pared 7 bases from V and 5 bases from J, leaving 16 bases between. The CDR3 consists of 14 residues. The CDR3 here is CASGRGARNNEQFF. The CDR3 DNA reads TGTGCCAGCGGGAGGGGGGCGAGAAACAATGAGCAGTTCTTC.

In the case of this clone: Other DNA sequences in this sample translate to the same CDR3. The rearrangement uses TRBV2 and TRBJ1-6, with D perhaps TRBD1 (5 bases). Per the germline V gene, CDR1 is SNHLY and CDR2 is FYNNEI. The CDR3 runs to 13 residues. Trimming took 6 bases from V and 7 from J, leaving 10 bases between them. CDR3 sequence (DNA): TGTGCCAGCAGCGGACAAGGGAATTCACCCCTCCACTTT. Protein product: CASSGQGNSPLHF.

The V call is TRBV18, the J call TRBJ1-5; maybe TRBD1 (5 bases). The CDR3 totals 14 residues. V dropped 5 bases and J dropped 0 bases, with 8 bases sitting between them. Germline V gene sequence: CDR1 KGHSH, CDR2 LQKENI. This chain's CDR3 is CASSSDSSNQPQHF. As DNA, the CDR3 is TGTGCCAGCTCATCTGACAGTAGCAATCAGCCCCAGCATTTT.

CDR3 protein: CASSHGQAVRGTDTQYF. The CDR3 DNA is TGCGCCAGCAGTCACGGACAGGCCGTGAGGGGCACAGATACGCAGTATTTT. The chain recombines TRBV23-1 with TRBJ2-3, with 7 bases identical to TRBD1. TRBV23-1 is placed among ORFs of uncertain function. The CDR3 totals 17 residues. V lost 3 bases, J lost 1 base, and 10 bases stayed unmatched.

This sequence joins TRBV19 and TRBJ2-2; 7 bases line up with TRBD1. V lost 4 bases and J lost 6; bases outside the gene matches: 5. The CDR3 has 14 residues. In germline, CDR1 is LNHDA, CDR2 SQIVND (reference sequence). The CDR3 DNA follows: TGTGCCAGTAGTAGGAGACAGGGACCCGGGGAGCTGTTTTTT. It yields the protein CASSRRQGPGELFF.

The gene calls are TRBV29-1 and TRBJ2-1; 7 bases line up with TRBD1. Germline V CDR1 and CDR2: SQVTM, ANQGSEA. The length of the CDR3 is 15 residues. The V and J ends lost 2 bases and 0 bases, in that order; junction bases with no gene match: 4. The DNA for the CDR3 is TGCAGCGTTGAATCGGACAGGAGCTCCTACAATGAGCAGTTCTTC. It codes for CSVESDRSSYNEQFF.

The J gene is TRBJ1-1, the V gene TRBV9, with TRBD1 matching 10 bases. Germline V CDR1 and CDR2: SGDLS, YYNGEE. The CDR3 covers 14 residues. V lost 2 bases and J lost 4; bases outside the gene matches: 2. CDR3 coding DNA: TGTGCCAGCAGCGTGGACAGGGGGGGCACTGAAGCTTTCTTT. This gives the protein CASSVDRGGTEAFF.

CDR3 coding DNA: TGTGCCAGCAGCTTGGAGGAGGGGCGGACCGGGGAGCTGTTTTTT. Its translation is CASSLEEGRTGELFF. The V and J genes are TRBV5-8 and TRBJ2-2, with a weak D call TRBD2 (6 bases). The CDR3 sequence is 15 residues long. V lost 0 bases, J lost 5 bases, and 11 bases lay in between. In germline, CDR1 is SGHTS, CDR2 YDEGEE.

The genes are TRBV9 and TRBJ2-1, with 9 bases identical to TRBD2. Per the germline V gene, CDR1 is SGDLS and CDR2 is YYNGEE. The V gene end was trimmed by 0 bases and the J gene end by 5 bases; junction bases not matched to a gene: 3. This CDR3 comprises 15 residues. The CDR3 region is CASSVGGRGDNEQFF. As DNA, the CDR3 is TGTGCCAGCAGCGTAGGCGGGAGGGGTGACAATGAGCAGTTCTTC.

This sequence joins TRBV25-1 and TRBJ2-7; TRBD1 is a possible D gene (6 bases). V was trimmed by 7 bases and J by 4 bases, leaving 11 bases between them. In germline, CDR1 is MGHDK, CDR2 SYGVNS. This CDR3 spans 12 amino acids. As DNA, the CDR3 is TGTGCCAGCACAGGGGCAGTGTACGAGCAGTACTTC. This sequence encodes CASTGAVYEQYF.

The rearrangement links TRBV11-2 to TRBJ1-1, with 8 bases fitting TRBD1. CDR3 length: 15 residues. The J segment lost 4 bases and the V segment lost 5 bases, leaving 9 bases of the junction unmatched. CDR1 is SGHAT and CDR2 is FQNNGV in the germline V gene. CDR3 nucleotides: TGTGCCAGCAGCCCGAGACAGGGGAGCGGCACTGAAGCTTTCTTT. It translates to CASSPRQGSGTEAFF.

This clone was seen just once. This chain joins TRBV28 and TRBJ2-2, with 13 bases lining up with TRBD2. The length of the CDR3 is 20 residues. The germline gives CDR1 MDHEN, CDR2 SYDVKM. V dropped 4 bases and J dropped 5; count of bases not matched to a gene: 16. This CDR3 is CASSSTSGRAFKLYTGELFF. In DNA form, the CDR3 reads TGTGCCAGCAGTTCAACTAGCGGGAGGGCCTTTAAGTTGTATACCGGGGAGCTGTTTTTT.

V and J are TRBV7-9 and TRBJ1-5; 7 nucleotides agree with TRBD1. Trimming removed 7 bases from V and 6 bases from J; junction bases left unmatched: 3. This CDR3 spans 12 amino acids. From germline, CDR1 is SEHNR and CDR2 FQNEAQ (reference sequence). The CDR3 region is CASNRDSQPQHF. CDR3 bases: TGTGCCAGCAACAGGGACAGTCAGCCCCAGCATTTT. Using reference TRBV7-9 and TRBJ1-5 for the parts outside the CDR3, the full variable domain is DTGVSQNPRHKITKRGQNVTFRCDPISEHNRLYWYRQTLGQGPEFLTYFQNEAQLEKSRLLSDRFSAERPKGSFSTLEIQRTEQGDSAMYLCASNRDSQPQHFGDGTRLSIL.

The chain links TRBV27 to TRBJ1-1; D gene ambiguous. The CDR3 sequence is 16 residues long. Between the trimmed V and J ends, which lost 6 bases and 0 bases, there was a span of 17 bases. The germline V gene encodes CDR1 MNHEY and CDR2 SMNVEV (reference sequence). The DNA of the CDR3 is TGTGCCAGCAGAGTAGACACGACGTTCATGAACACTGAAGCTTTCTTT. Translated: CASRVDTTFMNTEAFF.

The chain is built from TRBV24-1 and TRBJ2-1; D is undetermined. Trimming shortened V by 4 bases and J by 4 bases, and 10 bases separated the two germline ends. Looked up from germline, CDR1 is KGHDR and CDR2 is SFDVKD. The CDR3 runs to 14 residues. The DNA of the CDR3 is TGTGCCACCAGTGAGTCAGAAAGTTACAATGAGCAGTTCTTC. Translation gives CATSESESYNEQFF.

There are a few counts of this clone. The chain is built from TRBV5-5 and TRBJ1-4; D not resolved. The germline V and J ends were trimmed by 0 bases and 3 bases, with 18 bases remaining between them. CDR3 length equals 18 residues. CDR1 and CDR2 from the germline V gene are SGHKS and YYEKEE (reference sequence). The CDR3 protein is CASSLGRAEAAANEKLFF. The CDR3 coding sequence is TGTGCCAGCAGCTTGGGGAGGGCAGAAGCGGCGGCTAATGAAAAACTGTTTTTT.

The chain links TRBV30 to TRBJ2-7, with TRBD1 as a possible D gene (6 bases). This CDR3 is 14 amino acids long. V was clipped by 2 bases and J by 0 bases, with 11 bases between them. Germline assignment: CDR1 GTSNPN and CDR2 SVGIG (reference sequence). This chain's CDR3 is CAWSRQASSYEQYF. The CDR3 nucleotides read TGTGCCTGGAGTCGACAGGCTAGCTCCTACGAGCAGTACTTC.

The chain links TRBV18 to TRBJ2-7; D is perhaps TRBD1 (6 bases). This CDR3 has 13 residues. In germline, CDR1 is KGHSH, CDR2 LQKENI. Trimming shortened V by 4 bases and J by 5 bases, and 12 bases separated the two germline ends. CDR3 protein: CASSQQGKHEQYF. The CDR3, as DNA: TGTGCCAGCTCACAACAGGGAAAACACGAGCAGTACTTC.

This chain connects TRBV7-2 to TRBJ1-6, with 7 nucleotides matching TRBD1. The ends lost 3 bases at V and 10 bases at J; junction bases unmatched: 9. This CDR3 comprises 15 residues. CDR1 and CDR2 (germline): SGHTA, FQGNSA. The CDR3 DNA reads as TGTGCCAGCAGCTTGGGGCAGGGGGAGAGATCACCCCTCCACTTT. The encoded protein is CASSLGQGERSPLHF.

The chain employs TRBV19 and TRBJ2-1; 7 positions agree with TRBD2. Trimming cost V 5 bases and J 3 bases; bases outside gene matches: 4. Germline lookup yields CDR1 LNHDA and CDR2 SQIVND (reference sequence). This CDR3 is 14 amino acids long. The CDR3 sequence: CASSPRDYYNEQFF. DNA for the CDR3: TGTGCCAGTAGTCCAAGGGACTACTACAATGAGCAGTTCTTC.

This clone appeared a single time. The V gene is TRBV19, the J gene TRBJ2-1; weak D call: TRBD2 (6 bases). From germline, CDR1 is LNHDA and CDR2 SQIVND (reference sequence). This CDR3 comprises 15 residues. The V gene lost 6 bases and the J gene lost 4 bases, with 16 bases spanning the gap. The DNA of the CDR3 is TGTGCCAGTAGGCGGGACCCTTTAACATACAATGAGCAGTTCTTC. Its protein product is CASRRDPLTYNEQFF. The whole variable domain, remainder taken from reference TRBV19 and TRBJ2-1, is DGGITQSPKYLFRKEGQNVTLSCEQNLNHDAMYWYRQDPGQGLRLIYYSQIVNDFQKGDIAEGYSVSREKKESFPLTVTSAQKNPTAFYLCASRRDPLTYNEQFFGPGTRLTVL.

This clone was seen just once. This sequence joins TRBV19 and TRBJ1-2; 7 bases are a match to TRBD1. Germline CDR1 LNHDA, CDR2 SQIVND (reference sequence). This CDR3 has 13 amino acids. Trimming cost V 5 bases and J 8 bases; bases outside gene matches: 8. In DNA form, the CDR3 reads TGTGCCAGTAGTGATACAGGGGAACAAGGCTACACCTTC. It translates to CASSDTGEQGYTF. Supplemented by reference TRBV19 and TRBJ1-2, the full variable domain reads DGGITQSPKYLFRKEGQNVTLSCEQNLNHDAMYWYRQDPGQGLRLIYYSQIVNDFQKGDIAEGYSVSREKKESFPLTVTSAQKNPTAFYLCASSDTGEQGYTFGSGTRLTVV.

This clone was detected a few times. The V gene is TRBV7-8, the J gene TRBJ2-7, with D unclear. Germline V lookup: CDR1 SGHVS, CDR2 FQNEAQ. The CDR3 has 16 amino acids. V lost 1 base to trimming and J lost 0 bases, with 13 bases between them. The CDR3 DNA reads TGTGCCAGCAGCTTAGAGACGGGTCTGAGCTCCTACGAGCAGTACTTC. Protein sequence: CASSLETGLSSYEQYF.

This clone was counted a few times. The chain couples TRBV5-1 to TRBJ2-7; 10 nucleotides agree with TRBD1. This CDR3 has 16 residues. CDR1 and CDR2 (germline): SGHRS, YFSETQ. V was pared by 1 base and J by 5 bases, with 9 bases of the junction left unmatched. The CDR3 protein is CASSLSRDRGTDEQYF. The CDR3 coding sequence is TGCGCCAGCAGCTTGTCGCGGGACAGGGGAACAGACGAGCAGTACTTC.

J is TRBJ2-2 and V is TRBV24-1; 8 bases align to TRBD1. Germline V gene sequence: CDR1 KGHDR, CDR2 SFDVKD. The V gene end was trimmed by 4 bases and the J gene end by 4 bases; junction bases not matched to a gene: 7. This CDR3 has 16 residues. CDR3 bases: TGTGCCACCAGTGAATCCGGGACAGGTTCCACCGGGGAGCTGTTTTTT. This sequence encodes CATSESGTGSTGELFF.

V gene TRBV25-1 combines with J gene TRBJ1-4; D unclear. Germline V CDR1 and CDR2: MGHDK, SYGVNS. The CDR3 runs 16 residues. V lost 1 base to trimming and J lost 5 bases, with 14 bases between them. The CDR3 coding sequence is TGTGCCAGCAGTGAATTATTATCCGGTTCAAATGAAAAACTGTTTTTT. It is translated as CASSELLSGSNEKLFF. The full variable domain, with the rest looked up from reference TRBV25-1 and TRBJ1-4, is EADIYQTPRYLVIGTGKKITLECSQTMGHDKMYWYQQDPGMELHLIHYSYGVNSTEKGDLSSESTVSRIRTEHFPLTLESARPSHTSQYLCASSELLSGSNEKLFFGSGTQLSVL.

This rearrangement joins TRBV30 to TRBJ1-4; TRBD1 matches 7 bases. Germline values: CDR1 GTSNPN, CDR2 SVGIG (reference sequence). This CDR3 comprises 16 residues. Trimming cost V 1 base and J 8 bases; bases outside gene matches: 13. CDR3 region: CAWSAYTGVLWEKLFF. The CDR3 DNA is TGTGCCTGGAGTGCCTATACAGGGGTTTTGTGGGAAAAACTGTTTTTT.

This sequence joins TRBV30 and TRBJ1-2; 9 bases are shared with TRBD1. The J segment lost 2 bases and the V segment lost 3 bases, leaving 4 bases of the junction unmatched. Germline CDR1 is GTSNPN and CDR2 is SVGIG (reference sequence). The CDR3 totals 14 residues. CDR3 sequence (DNA): TGTGCCTGGAGACCGGACAGGGGAAACTATGGCTACACCTTC. Amino acids: CAWRPDRGNYGYTF. Full variable domain (rest looked up from reference TRBV30 and TRBJ1-2): SQTIHQWPATLVQPVGSPLSLECTVEGTSNPNLYWYRQAAGRGLQLLFYSVGIGQISSEVPQNLSASRPQDRQFILSSKKLLLSDSGFYLCAWRPDRGNYGYTFGSGTRLTVV.

This clone was picked up one time. The chain couples TRBV28 to TRBJ2-7; no firm D call. The V end lost 6 bases, the J end lost 1 base, and 7 bases lay between the germline ends. This CDR3 is 12 amino acids long. The V gene's germline CDR1 is MDHEN and CDR2 SYDVKM. The CDR3 is CASRSNSYEQYF. CDR3 coding DNA: TGTGCCAGCAGGTCTAATTCCTACGAGCAGTACTTC.

This chain joins TRBV12-3 or TRBV12-4 and TRBJ1-5, with D unresolved. This CDR3 is built from 13 residues. Trimming cost V 3 bases and J 0 bases, with 3 bases left between them. This chain's CDR3 is CASSFNSNQPQHF. The CDR3 DNA follows: TGTGCCAGCAGTTTTAATAGCAATCAGCCCCAGCATTTT.